Following are 30 T cell receptor beta chains from one sample sequenced in a study of neoadjuvant anti-PD-1 for oral cavity cancer. Assay used: immunoSEQ multiplex PCR; TCRdb lists only in-frame clones, some missing. The sample holds more than 7,000 clones, around 48% seen once. The source was tumor tissue, collected before nivolumab (anti-PD-1) treatment. Receptors were obtained from a person aged 40-85 years with oral cavity squamous cell carcinoma.

This clone has just one count. This chain connects TRBV20-1 to TRBJ1-1; D is ambiguous. Trimming removed 6 bases from V and 6 bases from J, with 11 bases in between. Germline-derived CDR1 and CDR2 are DFQATT and SNEGSKA (reference sequence). The CDR3 totals 11 residues. Written as DNA, the CDR3 is TGCAGTGCCGATAAGAGCGCTGAAGCTTTCTTT. Its translation: CSADKSAEAFF.

V and J are TRBV18 and TRBJ2-5, with 8 bases matching TRBD2. Germline CDR1 KGHSH, CDR2 LQKENI. With V trimmed by 4 bases and J by 5 bases, 15 bases remained unmatched. The CDR3 spans 17 residues. This CDR3 reads CASSREVGRERGETQYF. Written as DNA, the CDR3 is TGTGCCAGCTCACGCGAAGTCGGGAGGGAAAGGGGCGAGACCCAGTACTTC.

By sample share, this clone is medium-sized. V and J are TRBV6-5 and TRBJ2-7; D gene uncertain. V lost 4 bases, J lost 2 bases, and 9 bases lay in between. This CDR3 is built from 13 residues. Germline lookup yields CDR1 MNHEY and CDR2 SVGAGI. CDR3 in amino acids: CASSSTRPYEQYF. The CDR3 DNA reads as TGTGCCAGCAGTTCAACGAGACCCTACGAGCAGTACTTC.

In its sample, this clone is medium-sized (0.01 to 0.1%). This sequence joins TRBV6-4 and TRBJ2-2; 11 bases map to TRBD2. The CDR3 is 16 residues long. Unmatched junction bases numbered 3, after V lost 3 bases and J lost 3 bases. CDR1 and CDR2 from the germline V gene are MRHNA and SNTAGT. The CDR3 nucleotides are TGTGCCAGCAGTGAACTAGCGGGAGTCGACACCGGGGAGCTGTTTTTT. Residues: CASSELAGVDTGELFF.

This chain links TRBV7-6 with TRBJ2-3; D gene ambiguous. This CDR3 contains 11 residues. Trimming removed 4 bases at V and 5 bases at J, with 4 bases between. Looked up from germline, CDR1 is SGHVS and CDR2 is FNYEAQ. CDR3 protein: CASSSVDTQYF. In DNA, the CDR3 is TGTGCCAGCAGCTCTGTAGATACGCAGTATTTT.

This clone was observed once. V gene TRBV5-6 combines with J gene TRBJ2-2, with D unresolved. Between the trimmed V and J ends, which lost 4 bases and 11 bases, there was a span of 18 bases. The CDR3 totals 14 residues. The V gene's germline CDR1 is SGHDT and CDR2 YYEEEE. CDR3 in amino acids: CASSLVSAYKELFF. CDR3 DNA: TGTGCCAGCAGCCTCGTCAGCGCCTACAAAGAGCTGTTTTTT.

This chain connects TRBV28 to TRBJ2-3; D gene ambiguous. V gave up 5 bases and J gave up 0 bases, with 12 bases separating them. Per the germline V gene, CDR1 is MDHEN and CDR2 is SYDVKM. The CDR3 loop spans 15 amino acids. The CDR3 here is CASSTRSSSTDTQYF. DNA for the CDR3: TGTGCCAGCAGTACCCGCAGTTCTAGCACAGATACGCAGTATTTT. Variable domain in full (rest from reference TRBV28 and TRBJ2-3): DVKVTQSSRYLVKRTGEKVFLECVQDMDHENMFWYRQDPGLGLRLIYFSYDVKMKEKGDIPEGYSVSREKKERFSLILESASTNQTSMYLCASSTRSSSTDTQYFGPGTRLTVL.

This rearrangement joins TRBV7-8 to TRBJ2-7; D unresolved. CDR3 size: 14 residues. The germline V and J ends were trimmed by 4 bases and 3 bases, with 13 bases remaining between them. In germline, CDR1 is SGHVS, CDR2 FQNEAQ. CDR3 loop: CASSSKEVSYEQYF. CDR3 sequence (DNA): TGTGCCAGCAGCTCGAAGGAAGTAAGCTACGAGCAGTACTTC. Filled out from reference TRBV7-8 and TRBJ2-7, the complete variable domain reads GAGVSQSPRYKVAKRGQDVALRCDPISGHVSLFWYQQALGQGPEFLTYFQNEAQLDKSGLPSDRFFAERPEGSVSTLKIQRTQQEDSAVYLCASSSKEVSYEQYFGPGTRLTVT.

The chain combines TRBV5-1 with TRBJ2-2; the match to TRBD1 covers 10 bases. Losses at the gene ends were 3 bases for V and 2 bases for J; bases not matched to a gene: 4. The CDR3 spans 16 residues. Germline V CDR1 and CDR2: SGHRS, YFSETQ. The CDR3 bases are TGCGCCAGCAGCTACCTGACAGGGGGCAACACCGGGGAGCTGTTTTTT. Protein product: CASSYLTGGNTGELFF.

This chain joins TRBV28 and TRBJ2-3, with 13 positions matching TRBD2. The V segment lost 6 bases and the J segment 0 bases; nucleotides outside the gene matches: 9. CDR1 MDHEN and CDR2 SYDVKM come from the germline V gene. The CDR3 runs 18 residues. In DNA form, the CDR3 reads TGTGCCAGCAGCAAGACTAGCGGGAGGAGTCCTAGCACAGATACGCAGTATTTT. Its protein is CASSKTSGRSPSTDTQYF.

The chain has TRBV7-3 and TRBJ2-1, with 10 bases aligning to TRBD2. From germline, CDR1 is SGHTA and CDR2 FQGTGA. Trimming took 1 base from V and 6 from J; bases not matched to a gene: 6. This CDR3 has 16 residues. The DNA of the CDR3 is TGTGCCAGCAGCTTAAACCTAGCGGGAGAGGTCAATGAGCAGTTCTTC. It codes for CASSLNLAGEVNEQFF.

This clone was seen only a few times. The V call is TRBV9, the J call TRBJ1-5, with D hard to call. This CDR3 contains 14 residues. V was clipped by 0 bases and J by 6 bases, with 10 bases between them. Germline V gene sequence: CDR1 SGDLS, CDR2 YYNGEE. The CDR3 sequence: CASSVEVGGQPQHF. For the CDR3, the DNA is TGTGCCAGCAGCGTAGAAGTGGGAGGTCAGCCCCAGCATTTT.

The chain couples TRBV19 to TRBJ2-1, with D possibly being TRBD2 (5 bases). The V and J ends lost 4 bases and 8 bases respectively, with 12 bases between them. The CDR3 is 13 amino acids. From germline, CDR1 is LNHDA and CDR2 SQIVND (reference sequence). CDR3 amino acids: CASSRLLGDEQFF. For the CDR3, the DNA is TGTGCCAGTAGTAGATTACTAGGAGATGAGCAGTTCTTC.

CDR3 sequence: CASSLEVMTAGETQYF. The CDR3 DNA sequence: TGTGCCAGCAGCTTAGAGGTTATGACGGCGGGAGAGACCCAGTACTTC. The rearrangement uses TRBV7-6 and TRBJ2-5, with D tentatively TRBD2 (5 bases). The length of the CDR3 is 16 residues. Germline V CDR1 and CDR2: SGHVS, FNYEAQ. The germline V and J ends were trimmed by 1 base and 4 bases, with 16 bases remaining between them.

V is TRBV6-6 and J is TRBJ1-1; D remains unclear. This CDR3 has 14 residues. The germline V gene has CDR1 MNHNY and CDR2 SVGAGI (reference sequence). Trimming shortened V by 10 bases and J by 3 bases, and 18 bases separated the two germline ends. The CDR3 region is CAITPRREYTEAFF. CDR3 nucleotides: TGTGCCATCACCCCGCGAAGAGAGTACACTGAAGCTTTCTTT.

The rearrangement joins TRBV19 to TRBJ1-1; D is unresolved. The CDR3 has 13 residues. Germline-derived CDR1 and CDR2 are LNHDA and SQIVND (reference sequence). Trimming left V 8 bases short and J 4 bases short, with 14 bases between. The chain's CDR3 is CASRSFQVTEAFF. CDR3 nucleotide sequence: TGTGCCAGTCGTAGTTTCCAGGTCACTGAAGCTTTCTTT.

This clone came up once. The chain links TRBV7-2 to TRBJ2-5; D perhaps matches TRBD2 (6 bases). The CDR3 length is 15 residues. V gave up 4 bases and J gave up 2 bases, with 14 bases separating them. Germline V gives CDR1 SGHTA, CDR2 FQGNSA. This CDR3 is CASSSLSGGQETQYF. As DNA, the CDR3 is TGTGCCAGCAGCTCGCTAAGTGGAGGGCAAGAGACCCAGTACTTC.

This clone has just one count. This chain joins TRBV6-1 and TRBJ1-2, with D hard to call. CDR3 length equals 14 residues. Germline V gene lookup returns CDR1 MNHNS and CDR2 SASEGT. The V and J ends lost 2 bases and 8 bases respectively, with 15 bases between them. CDR3 protein: CASSEFFSPGGYTF. The CDR3 DNA sequence: TGTGCCAGCAGTGAATTCTTTTCCCCGGGAGGCTACACCTTC.

J is TRBJ1-2 and V is TRBV5-1; D is perhaps TRBD1 (5 bases). CDR1 SGHRS and CDR2 YFSETQ come from the germline V gene. The CDR3 runs 14 residues. The V and J ends lost 1 base and 6 bases respectively, with 13 bases between them. The CDR3 is CASSLMVPRDGYTF. In DNA, the CDR3 is TGCGCCAGCAGCTTGATGGTCCCCAGGGATGGCTACACCTTC.

This chain links TRBV10-3 with TRBJ2-1; TRBD2 matches 8 bases. The germline V gene encodes CDR1 ENHRY and CDR2 SYGVKD. With 0 bases clipped from V and 8 bases from J, the junction kept 3 bases outside the gene matches. CDR3 length: 14 amino acids. The CDR3 DNA reads as TGTGCCATCAGTGAGTCGAGCGGGAGCTATGAGCAGTTCTTC. Residues: CAISESSGSYEQFF.

This clone occurred a few times. The chain couples TRBV6-1 to TRBJ1-5; D ambiguous. This CDR3 is 13 amino acids long. Per germline, CDR1 MNHNS and CDR2 SASEGT. The V and J ends lost 4 bases and 7 bases respectively, with 11 bases between them. As DNA, the CDR3 is TGTGCCAGCAGTGTTGAGGGTCGCCAGCCCCAGCATTTT. Translating gives CASSVEGRQPQHF.

The chain uses TRBV2 and TRBJ2-1, with TRBD2 identical over 11 bases. V shed 9 bases and J 12 bases; nucleotides not matched to a gene: 16. From germline, CDR1 is SNHLY and CDR2 FYNNEI. The CDR3 is made up of 15 amino acids. This CDR3 is CASNQGLAGGIGQFF. As DNA, the CDR3 is TGTGCCAGTAACCAGGGCCTAGCGGGAGGAATAGGGCAGTTCTTC.

The rearrangement links TRBV6-1 to TRBJ2-7; unclear D gene. Germline V gene data show CDR1 as MNHNS and CDR2 as SASEGT. The CDR3 consists of 14 residues. Trimming cost V 4 bases and J 4 bases, with 14 bases left between them. The CDR3 reads CASSARALGYEQYF. The CDR3 DNA reads as TGTGCCAGCAGTGCCCGGGCCCTGGGATACGAGCAGTACTTC.

The chain has TRBV11-2 and TRBJ1-3, with D perhaps TRBD1 (5 bases). The V end lost 4 bases, the J end lost 11 bases, and 18 bases lay between the germline ends. The CDR3 is made up of 14 amino acids. Germline V lookup: CDR1 SGHAT, CDR2 FQNNGV. The CDR3, as DNA: TGTGCCAGCAGCTCCCAGTTGGGGGTCGAAGCCATATATTTT. Translation gives CASSSQLGVEAIYF.

This clone was seen only a few times. This sequence joins TRBV6-6 and TRBJ1-3; 9 bases agree with TRBD1. The CDR3 length is 16 residues. V lost 7 bases and J lost 4; bases outside the gene matches: 11. CDR1 is MNHNY, CDR2 SVGAGI, per germline (reference sequence). The CDR3 loop is CASTGRGQGSGNTIYF. CDR3 coding DNA: TGTGCCAGCACGGGACGGGGACAGGGCAGCGGAAACACCATATATTTT.

This clone showed up just a few times. This chain connects TRBV7-9 to TRBJ2-7, with 7 nucleotides matching TRBD1. J lost 2 bases, V lost 3 bases, and 4 bases had no gene match. The CDR3 is made up of 14 amino acids. Germline CDR1 SEHNR, CDR2 FQNEAQ (reference sequence). CDR3 in amino acids: CASSFRDRTYEQYF. The CDR3 bases are TGTGCCAGCAGCTTCCGGGACAGAACCTACGAGCAGTACTTC.

This clone was seen more than once but under ten times. This rearrangement joins TRBV9 to TRBJ2-2; the D is unclear. The CDR3 extends over 13 amino acids. V was shortened by 3 bases and J by 7 bases, with 10 bases between the two germline ends. Germline-derived CDR1 and CDR2 are SGDLS and YYNGEE. CDR3 region: CASSGTSYGELFF. In nucleotides, the CDR3 is TGTGCCAGCAGCGGGACGAGCTACGGGGAGCTGTTTTTT.

V and J are TRBV7-3 and TRBJ2-5, with 13 bases fitting TRBD2. The CDR3 sequence is 15 residues long. The J segment lost 4 bases and the V segment lost 4 bases, leaving 3 bases of the junction unmatched. Germline CDR1 is SGHTA and CDR2 is FQGTGA. This CDR3 reads CASSWTSGSGETQYF. The DNA of the CDR3 is TGTGCCAGCAGCTGGACTAGCGGGAGTGGAGAGACCCAGTACTTC.

This clone was recorded a few times. The chain links TRBV2 to TRBJ1-5; D perhaps matches TRBD1 (5 bases). From germline, CDR1 is SNHLY and CDR2 FYNNEI. This CDR3 has 13 residues. V lost 3 bases and J lost 2, with 5 bases in between. The CDR3 DNA sequence: TGTGCCAGCAGTGAGGGGGGCAATCAGCCCCAGCATTTT. It encodes CASSEGGNQPQHF.

The chain links TRBV5-8 to TRBJ2-5; a possible D gene is TRBD2 (5 bases). The germline V gene has CDR1 SGHTS and CDR2 YDEGEE. The CDR3 covers 13 residues. Trimming left V 3 bases short and J 3 bases short, with 9 bases between. Here the CDR3 reads CASSSGLKETQYF. Here the CDR3 DNA reads TGTGCCAGCAGCTCCGGACTTAAAGAGACCCAGTACTTC.